What follows are 10 T cell receptor beta chains derived from one specimen sequenced in a study of OX40 agonist ivuxolimab in advanced cancers. Repertoires were generated with immunoSEQ multiplex PCR, while TCRdb's copy carries only in-frame clones and drops some. The sample includes about 63,000 clones, around 93% of them seen just once. The specimen was CD4+ or CD8+ T cells sorted from blood, collected in a trial of the OX40 agonist ivuxolimab. These receptors were taken from an adult with an advanced solid tumor such as melanoma, head and neck, liver or kidney cancer.

The chain combines TRBV5-5 with TRBJ2-1; D uncertain. The CDR3 totals 15 residues. V dropped 2 bases and J dropped 4 bases, with 13 bases sitting between them. Per germline, CDR1 SGHKS and CDR2 YYEKEE (reference sequence). CDR3 in DNA: TGTGCCAGCAGCTTAGAGCGCGTGCTTTACAATGAGCAGTTCTTC. It is translated as CASSLERVLYNEQFF.

The chain recombines TRBV2 with TRBJ1-2; TRBD1 agrees at 8 bases. Germline V gives CDR1 SNHLY, CDR2 FYNNEI. The J segment lost 4 bases and the V segment lost 10 bases, leaving 14 bases of the junction unmatched. CDR3 length: 15 amino acids. The CDR3 DNA reads TGTGCCACGGGGACAGGCTCCCGGGAAAGCTATGGCTACACCTTC. Its translation: CATGTGSRESYGYTF. Using reference TRBV2 and TRBJ1-2 for the parts outside the CDR3, the full variable domain is EPEVTQTPSHQVTQMGQEVILRCVPISNHLYFYWYRQILGQKVEFLVSFYNNEISEKSEIFDDQFSVERPDGSNFTLKIRSTKLEDSAMYFCATGTGSRESYGYTFGSGTRLTVV.

J is TRBJ2-5 and V is TRBV19; tentative D call: TRBD1 (5 bases). Germline V gene lookup returns CDR1 LNHDA and CDR2 SQIVND (reference sequence). This CDR3 spans 14 amino acids. Trimming pared 7 bases from V and 0 bases from J, leaving 12 bases between. The CDR3 DNA is TGTGCCAGTAACCAAGGGGTAAACCAAGAGACCCAGTACTTC. Amino acids: CASNQGVNQETQYF.

V and J are TRBV5-6 and TRBJ2-1; tentatively, D is TRBD1 (6 bases). The germline V gene encodes CDR1 SGHDT and CDR2 YYEEEE. Trimming removed 4 bases at V and 7 bases at J, with 12 bases between. There are 13 residues in the CDR3. CDR3 nucleotide sequence: TGTGCCAGCAGCGAACAGGGTTGGAATGAGCAGTTCTTC. Its protein is CASSEQGWNEQFF. Using reference TRBV5-6 and TRBJ2-1 for the parts outside the CDR3, the full variable domain is DAGVTQSPTHLIKTRGQQVTLRCSPKSGHDTVSWYQQALGQGPQFIFQYYEEEERQRGNFPDRFSGHQFPNYSSELNVNALLLGDSALYLCASSEQGWNEQFFGPGTRLTVL.

The rearrangement joins TRBV11-2 to TRBJ2-3; tentatively, D is TRBD1 or TRBD2 (5 bases each). Germline V gene lookup returns CDR1 SGHAT and CDR2 FQNNGV. Trimming removed 6 bases from V and 4 bases from J, with 17 bases in between. This CDR3 comprises 15 residues. This CDR3 reads CASRGRGASPDTQYF. The CDR3 DNA reads TGTGCCAGCAGGGGAAGAGGGGCATCTCCAGATACGCAGTATTTT.

The rearrangement links TRBV10-1 to TRBJ2-3; the match to TRBD2 covers 9 bases. The CDR3 runs to 15 residues. J gave up 3 bases and V 2 bases, and 3 bases lay outside the gene matches. Germline V lookup: CDR1 WNHNN, CDR2 SYGVQD (reference sequence). CDR3 sequence reads: CASSELAGTTDTQYF. The DNA for the CDR3 is TGCGCCAGCAGTGAGCTAGCGGGAACGACAGATACGCAGTATTTT.

V is TRBV27 and J is TRBJ1-6, with 9 bases fitting TRBD1. The V gene end was trimmed by 6 bases and the J gene end by 7 bases; junction bases not matched to a gene: 7. The CDR3 totals 15 residues. The germline V gene has CDR1 MNHEY and CDR2 SMNVEV (reference sequence). The CDR3 is CASRIEGQGNSPLHF. In DNA, the CDR3 is TGTGCCAGCAGGATAGAGGGACAGGGAAATTCACCCCTCCACTTT.

This clone has only one observation. The chain carries TRBV20-1 and TRBJ2-2; D is unclear. This CDR3 comprises 11 residues. Germline assignment: CDR1 DFQATT and CDR2 SNEGSKA (reference sequence). V was shortened by 6 bases and J by 1 base, with 3 bases between the two germline ends. The CDR3 coding sequence is TGCAGTGCCAGGAACACCGGGGAGCTGTTTTTT. Its protein product is CSARNTGELFF.

The rearrangement joins TRBV6-6 to TRBJ1-1; a weak D match, TRBD1 (6 bases). Trimming removed 5 bases from V and 12 bases from J, with 13 bases in between. CDR3 length: 11 residues. The germline V gene encodes CDR1 MNHNY and CDR2 SVGAGI (reference sequence). CDR3 sequence: CASSPNRDTFF. In DNA, the CDR3 is TGTGCCAGCAGTCCAAACAGGGATACTTTCTTT.

V and J are TRBV11-2 and TRBJ1-2, with 7 bases that match TRBD1. V lost 3 bases to trimming and J lost 8 bases; unmatched junction nucleotides: 3. Germline V lookup: CDR1 SGHAT, CDR2 FQNNGV. The CDR3 is made up of 12 amino acids. The CDR3 DNA sequence: TGTGCCAGCAGCTTCGACAGGGCCGGCTACACCTTC. It codes for CASSFDRAGYTF.